The clone carrying this T cell receptor beta chain was seen only once. The donors gave bone marrow, and they were healthy. The data originate from a study of cytomegalovirus exposure and HLA in healthy donors. The CDR3 has 14 amino acids. With 2 bases removed from V and 13 bases from J, the gap between germline ends came to 20 bases. The germline V gene encodes CDR1 MGHDK and CDR2 SYGVNS. The primer mix had 60 Vbeta and 13 Jbeta primers. Clones were sequenced by immunoSEQ multiplex PCR, and TCRdb holds only the in-frame ones, with some missing. The sample consists of approximately 160,000 clones, approximately 78% of them appearing once.

The chain links TRBV25-1 to TRBJ2-5, with a tentative D call TRBD2 (5 bases). The receptor comes from a woman between 50 and 59 years old in good health and CMV-seropositive. Sequenced sample: PBMCs. The CDR3 region is CASSELGGREDLYF. DNA for the CDR3: TGTGCCAGCAGTGAACTCGGCGGTCGGGAAGACCTGTACTTC.